These T cell receptor beta chains were read from a single sample in a study of blood T cell repertoires in COVID-19. Assay: immunoSEQ multiplex PCR; the TCRdb copy retains only in-frame clones and omits some. The sample includes approximately 130,000 clones, around 83% of them seen just once. Sequencing was done on a sample of peripheral blood. The receptors were gathered from a man aged 40-55 years with active or convalescent COVID-19. Each CDR3 is given with its conserved first and last residue. Fields, in order: clone size, J gene, D gene, V gene, CDR3 protein, CDR3 DNA. D genes are given only for firm matches. Some rows have no size entry. The others give once, few or many, or a class for an expanded clone.

- TRBJ1-4 - TRBV6-4 CASSGATALFF TGTGCCAGCAGTGGGGCAACGGCACTGTTTTTT
few TRBJ2-1 - TRBV4-2 CASSRKRENEQFF TGTGCCAGCAGCCGAAAGAGGGAGAATGAGCAGTTCTTC
- TRBJ2-3 - TRBV5-1 CASSDPSGTDTQYF TGCGCCAGCAGCGATCCTAGCGGCACAGATACGCAGTATTTT
- TRBJ2-5 - TRBV12-3/TRBV12-4 CASIGSGETQYF TGTGCCAGCATCGGGAGTGGGGAGACCCAGTACTTC
- TRBJ2-3 TRBD1 TRBV10-3 CAISVSGGDTQYF TGTGCCATCAGCGTCTCAGGGGGAGATACGCAGTATTTT
- TRBJ2-4 - TRBV10-3 CAISVGSQGTLYF TGTGCCATCAGTGTCGGTTCTCAGGGCACACTGTACTTC
- TRBJ1-2 TRBD1 TRBV18 CASSPQTGANIPNYGYTF TGTGCCAGCTCACCTCAGACAGGGGCCAATATACCCAACTATGGCTACACCTTC
- TRBJ2-7 TRBD1 TRBV9 CASSVAGQGSEQYF TGTGCCAGCAGCGTAGCGGGACAGGGATCCGAGCAGTACTTC
- TRBJ1-1 - TRBV15 CATSRAGGKGPEAFF TGTGCCACCAGCAGAGCGGGAGGGAAAGGGCCTGAAGCTTTCTTT
- TRBJ1-1 - TRBV4-1 CASSQEAGVSTEAFF TGCGCCAGCAGCCAAGAGGCCGGGGTTAGCACTGAAGCTTTCTTT
- TRBJ2-1 TRBD2 TRBV6-5 CASNLAGGLNEQFF TGTGCCAGCAATCTAGCGGGGGGGCTCAATGAGCAGTTCTTC
few TRBJ2-2 - TRBV4-1 CASSQGDANTGELFF TGCGCCAGCAGCCAGGGAGACGCGAACACCGGGGAGCTGTTTTTT
- TRBJ2-1 - TRBV29-1 CSVELRSSYNEQFF TGCAGCGTTGAATTACGGAGCTCCTACAATGAGCAGTTCTTC
- TRBJ1-4 - TRBV7-9 CASSPQRATNEKLFF TGTGCCAGCAGCCCACAGAGAGCAACTAATGAAAAACTGTTTTTT
- TRBJ1-2 - TRBV7-2 CASSATANYGYTF TGTGCCAGCAGCGCAACAGCTAACTATGGCTACACCTTC
- TRBJ2-7 - TRBV20-1 CSAHRAGEQYF TGCAGTGCTCACAGGGCAGGGGAGCAGTACTTC
- TRBJ2-2 TRBD2 TRBV27 CASSRPGLAGGHSNTGELFF TGTGCCAGCAGTCGACCGGGACTAGCGGGGGGGCATTCGAACACCGGGGAGCTGTTTTTT
few TRBJ2-7 - TRBV5-4 CASSLGGPGNEQYF TGTGCCAGCAGCTTGGGGGGCCCAGGAAACGAGCAGTACTTC
- TRBJ2-7 TRBD2 TRBV18 CASSPTRGVEQYF TGTGCCAGCTCACCCACACGGGGGGTCGAGCAGTACTTC
- TRBJ2-7 - TRBV7-9 CATRAVAYEQYF TGTGCCACTCGAGCGGTCGCCTACGAGCAGTACTTC
- TRBJ1-5 TRBD1 TRBV19 CASIRAGGFGQPQHF TGTGCCAGTATCAGGGCAGGGGGCTTTGGTCAGCCCCAGCATTTT
- TRBJ2-1 - TRBV7-3 CASSLSAGAPGGEQFF TGTGCCAGCAGCTTATCTGCGGGGGCCCCGGGGGGTGAGCAGTTCTTC
- TRBJ2-1 TRBD2 TRBV11-2 CASSSPRERGGLKEFF TGTGCCAGCAGCTCCCCGAGGGAGCGGGGGGGGCTGAAGGAGTTCTTC
once TRBJ2-7 TRBD2 TRBV5-1 CASSGPTSGPSYEQYF TGCGCCAGCAGCGGCCCGACTAGCGGGCCATCCTACGAGCAGTACTTC
- TRBJ1-5 - TRBV5-6 CASSLGGNGNQPQHF TGTGCCAGCAGCTTGGGAGGGAATGGCAATCAGCCCCAGCATTTT
- TRBJ2-4 TRBD1 TRBV11-2 CASSSRDRGRDIQYF TGTGCCAGCAGCTCCCGGGACAGGGGTCGAGACATTCAGTACTTC
many TRBJ1-2 - TRBV10-3 CAISVQANYGYTF TGTGCCATCAGTGTACAGGCGAACTATGGCTACACCTTC
few TRBJ1-4 TRBD1 TRBV5-6 CASSGQAGTNEKLFF TGTGCCAGCAGTGGACAGGCCGGGACTAATGAAAAACTGTTTTTT